This TCR beta chain was sequenced for a study of blood T cell repertoires in COVID-19. Using immunoSEQ multiplex PCR, the repertoire was profiled, and TCRdb retains in-frame clones only, with some absent. The sample carries around 100,000 clones, 75% to 90% recorded once. V gave up 0 bases and J gave up 6 bases, with 11 bases separating them. This CDR3 has 14 residues. Germline V lookup: CDR1 ENHRY, CDR2 SYGVKD. The chain recombines TRBV10-3 with TRBJ1-1; D is undetermined. This clonotype was sampled from an elderly woman with acute or convalescent COVID-19. The sequencing sample was made of peripheral blood. CDR3 coding DNA: TGTGCCATCAGTGAGTCGACCGGCCGGGCTGAAGCTTTCTTT. It encodes CAISESTGRAEAFF.